This T cell receptor (beta chain) was retrieved from a study of identical twins. Findings of the study overall: Twin pairs' shared out-of-frame alpha sequences were enriched in low generation probability.

This clonotype was detected a few times. The antigen remains unidentified. Germline lookup yields CDR1 MDHEN and CDR2 SYDVKM. Trimming cost V 10 bases and J 13 bases, with 17 bases left between them. The CDR3 is 11 residues long. Template switching added a universal primer site; cDNA carried unique molecular identifiers. MiXCR was run by TCRdb on the 5' RACE reads, yielding one entry per CDR3 protein. Here the sample spans under 900,000 distinct CDR3 sequences, over 9% being singletons. The same sample was also used in a study of yellow fever vaccine responses in identical twins.

The chain uses TRBV28 and TRBJ2-1; D assignment may be TRBD1 or TRBD2 (6 bases each). Sequencing used PBMCs. This clonotype was obtained from a woman younger than 35 in good health. CDR3 DNA sequence: TGTGCCACCAACCGGGGGCGGGGACAGTTCTTC. The encoded protein is CATNRGRGQFF.